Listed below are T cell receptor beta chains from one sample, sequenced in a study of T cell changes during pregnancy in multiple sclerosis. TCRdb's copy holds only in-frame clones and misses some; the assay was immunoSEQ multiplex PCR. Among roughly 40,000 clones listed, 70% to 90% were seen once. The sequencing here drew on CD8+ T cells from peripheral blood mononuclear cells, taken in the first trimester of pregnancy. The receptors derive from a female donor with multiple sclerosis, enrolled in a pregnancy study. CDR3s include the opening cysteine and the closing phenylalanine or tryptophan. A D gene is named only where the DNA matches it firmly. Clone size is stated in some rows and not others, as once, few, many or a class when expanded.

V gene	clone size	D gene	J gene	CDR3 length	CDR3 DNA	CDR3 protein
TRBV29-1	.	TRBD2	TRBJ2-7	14	TGCAGCGTTAGGGATAGCGGGGGGACCTACGAGCAGTACTTC	CSVRDSGGTYEQYF
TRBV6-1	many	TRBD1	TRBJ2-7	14	TGTGCCAGCAATTCCCTCGGGACAGGGGTAGAGCAGTACTTC	CASNSLGTGVEQYF
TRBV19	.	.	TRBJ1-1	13	TGTGCCAGTAGCACAGGGACCTGGGCTGAAGCTTTCTTT	CASSTGTWAEAFF
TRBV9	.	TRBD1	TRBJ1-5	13	TGTGCCAGCAGTCCACAGGGGAGGCAGCCCCAGCATTTT	CASSPQGRQPQHF
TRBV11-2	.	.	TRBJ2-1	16	TGTGCCAGCAGCTTAGGTGCCGTGACAAGGAGGAATGAGCAGTTCTTC	CASSLGAVTRRNEQFF
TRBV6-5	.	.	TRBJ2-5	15	TGTGCCAGCAGTTACGGGCAGGGAAAGGTAGAGACCCAGTACTTC	CASSYGQGKVETQYF
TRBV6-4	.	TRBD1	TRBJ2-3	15	TGTGCCAGCGGGGTGACAGGGGGCGGCACAGATACGCAGTATTTT	CASGVTGGGTDTQYF
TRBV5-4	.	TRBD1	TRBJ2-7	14	TGTGCCAGCAGCTGGGGGACAGGGCAGGACGAGCAGTACTTC	CASSWGTGQDEQYF
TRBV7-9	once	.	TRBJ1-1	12	TGTGCCAGCAGCTTACTCAACACTGAAGCTTTCTTT	CASSLLNTEAFF
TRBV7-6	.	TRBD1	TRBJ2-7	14	TGTGCCAGCAGCCGCGGGACAGGGGACTACGAGCAGTACTTC	CASSRGTGDYEQYF
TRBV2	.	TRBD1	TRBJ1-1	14	TGTGCCACCCGAACCGGGACAGGGGACACTGAAGCTTTCTTT	CATRTGTGDTEAFF
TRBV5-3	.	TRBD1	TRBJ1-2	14	TGTGCCAGAAGCTGGCTCACAGGGGGAAGTGGCTACACCTTC	CARSWLTGGSGYTF
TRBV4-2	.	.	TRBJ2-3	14	TGTGCCAGCAGCCCGATGGGAGGTTGGGATACGCAGTATTTT	CASSPMGGWDTQYF
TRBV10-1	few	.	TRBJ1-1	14	TGCGCCAGCAGTGAGTCTGCAGGGAACACTGAAGCTTTCTTT	CASSESAGNTEAFF
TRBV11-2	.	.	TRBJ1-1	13	TGTGCCAGCAGCGCTGCGGGAAACACTGAAGCTTTCTTT	CASSAAGNTEAFF
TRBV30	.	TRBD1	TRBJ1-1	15	TGTGCCTGGAGTGGCTTGGGACAGGGTCACACTGAAGCTTTCTTT	CAWSGLGQGHTEAFF
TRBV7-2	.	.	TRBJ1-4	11	TGTGCCAGCAGCAGGTCAGGGGAACTGTTTTTT	CASSRSGELFF
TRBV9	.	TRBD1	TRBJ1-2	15	TGTGCCAGCAGCCCCTCAGGACAGGGGGAGAGTGGCTACACCTTC	CASSPSGQGESGYTF
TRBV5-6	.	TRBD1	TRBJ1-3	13	TGTGCCAGCAGCCCAGGGGGCCTAGACACCATATATTTT	CASSPGGLDTIYF
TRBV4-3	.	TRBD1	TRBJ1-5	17	TGCGCCAGCAGCCAAGATCGGGCAGGGGGCCTCAATCAGCCCCAGCATTTT	CASSQDRAGGLNQPQHF
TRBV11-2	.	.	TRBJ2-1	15	TGTGCCAGCTCACCAGGGCTAACGGAGTTCAATGAGCAGTTCTTC	CASSPGLTEFNEQFF
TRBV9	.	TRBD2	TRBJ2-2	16	TGTGCCAGCAGCGCTAGCGGGGGTCTGAACACCGGGGAGCTGTTTTTT	CASSASGGLNTGELFF
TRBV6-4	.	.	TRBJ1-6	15	TGTGCCAGCAGTGAGTCTTGGGGACTTAATTCACCCCTCCACTTT	CASSESWGLNSPLHF
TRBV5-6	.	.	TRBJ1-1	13	TGTGCCAGCAGCTTGGGGTCGCGGGGTGAAGCTTTCTTT	CASSLGSRGEAFF
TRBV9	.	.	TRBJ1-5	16	TGTGCCGGCAGCGTAGGGGGGGGTGGTGGAAATCAGCCCCAGCATTTT	CAGSVGGGGGNQPQHF
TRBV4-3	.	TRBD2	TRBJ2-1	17	TGCGCCAGCAGCCACCCCCCGGGACTAGCGATCGACAATGAGCAGTTCTTC	CASSHPPGLAIDNEQFF
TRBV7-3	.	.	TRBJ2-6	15	TGTGCCAGCAGCTTCGAAGAGACTGGGGCCAACGTCCTGACTTTC	CASSFEETGANVLTF
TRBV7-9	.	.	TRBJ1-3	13	TGTGCCAGCAGGTTTGAGTTAGAAAACACCATATATTTT	CASRFELENTIYF
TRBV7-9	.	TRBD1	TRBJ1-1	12	TGTGCCAGCAGTCGCCGGGACAGTGAAGCTTTCTTT	CASSRRDSEAFF
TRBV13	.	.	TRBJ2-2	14	TGTGCCAGCAGCCCCGGGACATTACCCGGGGAGCTGTTTTTT	CASSPGTLPGELFF
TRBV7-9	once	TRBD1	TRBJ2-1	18	TGTGCCAGCAGCTTAGTGGGGGACAGCTTAAGCTCCTACAATGAGCAGTTCTTC	CASSLVGDSLSSYNEQFF
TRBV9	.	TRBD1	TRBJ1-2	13	TGTGCCAGCAGCCCCCGGACAGGGGTGGCCTACACCTTC	CASSPRTGVAYTF
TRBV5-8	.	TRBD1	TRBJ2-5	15	TGTGCCAGCAGCTTTGGATCCGGGACAGGGGATAAACAGTACTTC	CASSFGSGTGDKQYF
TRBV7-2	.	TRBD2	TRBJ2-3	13	TGTGCCAGCAGCAATAGCGGGTCAGATACGCAGTATTTT	CASSNSGSDTQYF
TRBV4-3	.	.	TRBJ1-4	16	TGCGCCAGCAGCCCCGGCGAAGGATTCGAGGTTGAAAAACTGTTTTTT	CASSPGEGFEVEKLFF
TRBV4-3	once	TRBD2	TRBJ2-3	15	TGCGCCAGCAGCCAGGCGGGGGGCCTGACAGATACGCAGTATTTT	CASSQAGGLTDTQYF
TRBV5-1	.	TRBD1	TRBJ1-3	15	TGCGCCAGCAGCTCGACAGGGCAAATAGGAAACACCATATATTTT	CASSSTGQIGNTIYF
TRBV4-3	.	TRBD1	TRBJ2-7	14	TGCGCCAGCAGCCTTGGACAGGGGGCGTACGAGCAGTACTTC	CASSLGQGAYEQYF
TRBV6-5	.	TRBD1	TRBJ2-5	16	TGTGCCAGCAGTTACTCCTTGACGGGACAGGGGAAGACCCAGTACTTC	CASSYSLTGQGKTQYF
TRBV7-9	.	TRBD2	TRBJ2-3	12	TGTGCCAGCAGCCGGGGGGGAGATACGCAGTATTTT	CASSRGGDTQYF
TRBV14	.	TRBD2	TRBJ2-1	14	TGTGCCAGCAGCCAAGAGGACGGCGGGGGGGAGCAGTTCTTC	CASSQEDGGGEQFF
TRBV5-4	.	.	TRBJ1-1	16	TGTGCCAGCAGCTTGGAAATCGGGTCCTTGAACACTGAAGCTTTCTTT	CASSLEIGSLNTEAFF